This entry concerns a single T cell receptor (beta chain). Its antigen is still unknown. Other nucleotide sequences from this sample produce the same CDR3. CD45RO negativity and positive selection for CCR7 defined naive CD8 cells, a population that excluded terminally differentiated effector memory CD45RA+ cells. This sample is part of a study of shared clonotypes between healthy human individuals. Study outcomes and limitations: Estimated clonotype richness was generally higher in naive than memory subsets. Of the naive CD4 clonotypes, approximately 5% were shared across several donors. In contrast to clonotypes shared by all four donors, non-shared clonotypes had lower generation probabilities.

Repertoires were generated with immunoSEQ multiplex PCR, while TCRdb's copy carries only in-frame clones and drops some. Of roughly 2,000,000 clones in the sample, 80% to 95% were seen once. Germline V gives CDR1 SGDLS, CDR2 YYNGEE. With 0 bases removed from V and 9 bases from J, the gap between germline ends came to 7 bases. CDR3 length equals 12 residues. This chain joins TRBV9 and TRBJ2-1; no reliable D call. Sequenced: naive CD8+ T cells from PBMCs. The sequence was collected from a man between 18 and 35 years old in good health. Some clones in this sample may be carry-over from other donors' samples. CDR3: CASSVVGGEQFF. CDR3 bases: TGTGCCAGCAGCGTAGTCGGCGGTGAGCAGTTCTTC.